This TCR beta chain was sequenced during a study of blood T cells in healthy people across ages. The donors, healthy Caucasians from Russia, were aged roughly 6 to 90. J gave up 7 bases and V 1 base, and 6 bases lay outside the gene matches. This CDR3 has 16 amino acids. Germline loops: CDR1 SGHAT, CDR2 FQNNGV. This clonotype was found a few times. Primed by a sample-barcoded 5' primer and a J-beta primer mix, a second PCR proceeded for about 6 to 11 cycles. TCRdb analysed the 5' RACE reads with MiXCR anew, one entry per CDR3 protein. Of more than 650,000 distinct CDR3 sequences in the sample, 25% to 30% were seen once. This sample was shared with a second study, whose subject was T cells of mothers and their children. In that study: When the second PCR was run, its M1S primer added sample barcodes and 2-4 random nucleotides.

What was sequenced was blood. The receptor was isolated from a boy aged 5-17 years in good health. The genes are TRBV11-2 and TRBJ1-4; TRBD1 matches at 10 bases. This chain's CDR3 is CASSLATGQGTEKLFF. CDR3 DNA: TGTGCCAGCAGCTTAGCCACGGGACAGGGGACTGAAAAACTGTTTTTT.